A single sample is the source of the 25 T cell receptor beta chains below, sequenced in a study of monozygotic twins with inflammatory bowel disease. TCRdb reanalyzed the 5' RACE reads, giving one entry per CDR3 protein sequence and no DNA. The sample's table shows roughly 170,000 distinct CDR3 sequences. The sequenced sample consisted of blood. The receptors originated from a human donor with ulcerative colitis or Crohn's disease, or a healthy co-twin of an affected twin (not recorded which).

This chain connects TRBV7-9 to TRBJ1-2; TCRdb designates TRBD1, a call that cannot be tested without DNA. This CDR3 is built from 14 residues. The V gene's germline CDR1 is SEHNR and CDR2 FQNEAQ (reference sequence). This CDR3 is CASSHIRDAYGYTF.

This chain connects TRBV12-3 or TRBV12-4 to TRBJ2-5; without DNA, the TCRdb call of TRBD2 cannot be checked. The CDR3 is 15 amino acids. The CDR3 sequence: CASSLGELAGETQYF.

The rearrangement uses TRBV19 and TRBJ2-7; with no DNA, the TCRdb D assignment of TRBD1 cannot be verified. Germline V gives CDR1 LNHDA, CDR2 SQIVND (reference sequence). This CDR3 has 14 residues. The CDR3 loop reads CASKVRAGPYEQYF.

V usage is TRBV5-4 and J usage is TRBJ2-5; TCRdb's D call of TRBD1 is untestable without DNA. This CDR3 is built from 13 residues. Per germline, CDR1 SGHNT and CDR2 YYREEE (reference sequence). The CDR3 loop is CASSVQGGETQYF.

The chain is built from TRBV20-1 and TRBJ2-4; the D call from TCRdb, TRBD1, cannot be confirmed without DNA. The CDR3 is made up of 14 amino acids. Germline CDR1 DFQATT, CDR2 SNEGSKA (reference sequence). CDR3 in amino acids: CSARQFIAKNIQYF.

The CDR3 is CASSLRGSGAGTEAFF. This chain links TRBV5-4 with TRBJ1-1; the TRBD1 assignment by TCRdb is unverifiable without DNA. The CDR3 has 16 amino acids. Germline values: CDR1 SGHNT, CDR2 YYREEE (reference sequence).

The genes are TRBV15 and TRBJ2-6. The CDR3 runs 17 residues. Germline assignment: CDR1 LNHNV and CDR2 YYDKDF (reference sequence). The CDR3 sequence is CATSRGARGTGANVLTF.

The chain links TRBV20-1 to TRBJ2-7. Germline CDR1 reads DFQATT; CDR2 reads SNEGSKA (reference sequence). This CDR3 has 13 amino acids. The CDR3: CSAPKGSSYEQYF.

The chain links TRBV18 to TRBJ2-1; TCRdb reports TRBD2, a call that lacks DNA to check it against. The CDR3 has 17 residues. The germline CDR1 and CDR2 sequences are KGHSH and LQKENI. The CDR3 here is CASSPSGSGRSYNEQFF.

The V call is TRBV7-2, the J call TRBJ2-7. The V gene's germline CDR1 is SGHTA and CDR2 FQGNSA. CDR3 size: 13 residues. CDR3 residues: CASSLDATYEQYF.

This chain connects TRBV29-1 to TRBJ1-2; no DNA is available, so the TRBD1 call from TCRdb remains unchecked. CDR3 length: 13 amino acids. Germline assignment: CDR1 SQVTM and CDR2 ANQGSEA. CDR3 protein: CSGMTGGAYGYTF.

The rearrangement links TRBV20-1 to TRBJ1-2; the TRBD1 assignment by TCRdb is unverifiable without DNA. The CDR3 runs 11 residues. Germline V lookup: CDR1 DFQATT, CDR2 SNEGSKA (reference sequence). CDR3: CSASPHHGYTF.

This chain links TRBV7-6 with TRBJ1-2; TCRdb outputs TRBD1, but without DNA this stays unchecked. The CDR3 has 15 residues. Germline-derived CDR1 and CDR2 are SGHVS and FNYEAQ. Here the CDR3 reads CASSPGMGDNYGYTF.

The CDR3 here is CASSFRGGDTQYF. The chain joins TRBV12-3 or TRBV12-4 to TRBJ2-3; the D gene TCRdb calls, TRBD1, cannot be checked with no DNA. The length of the CDR3 is 13 residues.

The chain joins TRBV20-1 to TRBJ2-7; absent DNA, TCRdb's TRBD1 call cannot be checked. From germline, CDR1 is DFQATT and CDR2 SNEGSKA (reference sequence). CDR3 length: 14 residues. The CDR3 protein is CSASHRQGAYEQYF.

The gene calls are TRBV12-3 or TRBV12-4 and TRBJ2-7; TCRdb designates TRBD1, a call that cannot be tested without DNA. The CDR3 covers 14 residues. The CDR3 region is CASSNRGLDDEQYF.

The chain uses TRBV24-1 and TRBJ1-1; TCRdb indicates TRBD1, and absent DNA this call remains unverified. CDR3 length: 13 residues. The germline V gene encodes CDR1 KGHDR and CDR2 SFDVKD. This chain's CDR3 is CATRDRGNTEAFF.

The chain has TRBV25-1 and TRBJ2-1; TCRdb designates TRBD2, a call that cannot be tested without DNA. The CDR3 has 14 residues. CDR1 is MGHDK, CDR2 SYGVNS, per germline. This CDR3 reads CASSEMGGASEQFF.

This chain links TRBV20-1 with TRBJ2-5. The CDR3 length is 12 residues. Germline assignment: CDR1 DFQATT and CDR2 SNEGSKA (reference sequence). The chain's CDR3 is CSARDWKETQYF.

This chain joins TRBV20-1 and TRBJ1-6; TCRdb outputs TRBD1, but without DNA this stays unchecked. Germline CDR1 DFQATT, CDR2 SNEGSKA (reference sequence). This CDR3 comprises 12 residues. This chain's CDR3 is CSASREFSPLHF.

This chain connects TRBV20-1 to TRBJ1-1; the D gene TCRdb calls, TRBD1, cannot be checked with no DNA. The CDR3 runs to 15 residues. From germline, CDR1 is DFQATT and CDR2 SNEGSKA (reference sequence). CDR3 region: CSARDRGQGSPEAFF.

The rearrangement uses TRBV5-1 and TRBJ1-2; lacking DNA, the TRBD1 call made by TCRdb goes unchecked. Looked up from germline, CDR1 is SGHRS and CDR2 is YFSETQ. There are 14 residues in the CDR3. The chain's CDR3 is CASSLGGAKSGYTF.

This chain uses TRBV4-1 with TRBJ2-3; TCRdb calls TRBD2, which cannot be checked without DNA. The germline V gene encodes CDR1 MGHRA and CDR2 YSYEKL. The length of the CDR3 is 17 residues. CDR3 sequence reads: CASSQDGGGRGTDTQYF.

The gene calls are TRBV28 and TRBJ2-1; absent DNA, TCRdb's TRBD2 call cannot be checked. The germline CDR1 and CDR2 sequences are MDHEN and SYDVKM. The CDR3 runs to 17 residues. The CDR3 reads CASSPPILAGGGNEQFF.

The chain joins TRBV5-4 to TRBJ2-5. CDR1 and CDR2 (germline): SGHNT, YYREEE (reference sequence). The CDR3 is 15 residues long. CDR3: CASSLAAGDQETQYF.